A single sample gave rise to the 13 T cell receptor beta chains below, sequenced in a study of cytomegalovirus exposure and HLA in healthy donors. This PCR relied on a set of 60 Vbeta primers and 13 Jbeta primers. Libraries were prepared by immunoSEQ multiplex PCR; TCRdb keeps only in-frame clonotypes and omits some of them. The listing records roughly 70,000 clones. The specimen was PBMCs. These TCRs come from a female donor in good health and CMV-seropositive.

The chain combines TRBV6-6 with TRBJ2-5; 10 bases align to TRBD1. With the DNA end fitting TRBJ2-7 better, the J assignment may be wrong. This CDR3 has 16 residues. CDR1 MNHNY and CDR2 SVGAGI come from the germline V gene (reference sequence). The CDR3 spells CASSLPPGQGGYEQYF. The CDR3 region has the DNA TGTGCCAGCAGTTTACCACCAGGACAGGGGGGTTACGAGCAGTACTTC.

The J gene is TRBJ1-3, the V gene TRBV5-6; D perhaps matches TRBD1 (6 bases). CDR1 is SGHDT, CDR2 YYEEEE, per germline. CDR3 size: 16 residues. Deletions cut 7 bases from V and 0 bases from J, with 17 bases between. The CDR3 DNA sequence: TGTGCCAGCGGACATTCGGGACAACCCTCTGGAAACACCATATATTTT. Its protein is CASGHSGQPSGNTIYF. The whole variable domain, remainder taken from reference TRBV5-6 and TRBJ1-3, is DAGVTQSPTHLIKTRGQQVTLRCSPKSGHDTVSWYQQALGQGPQFIFQYYEEEERQRGNFPDRFSGHQFPNYSSELNVNALLLGDSALYLCASGHSGQPSGNTIYFGEGSWLTVV.

Its frequency marks this clone as large. The chain carries TRBV4-3 and TRBJ2-1; a weak D match, TRBD2 (6 bases). There are 14 residues in the CDR3. V gave up 5 bases and J gave up 8 bases, with 16 bases separating them. CDR1 and CDR2 (germline): LGHNA, YSLEER. The chain's CDR3 is CASSAVEGRHEQFF. CDR3 DNA sequence: TGCGCCAGCAGCGCCGTCGAGGGGAGGCATGAGCAGTTCTTC.

This sequence joins TRBV19 and TRBJ1-1; 9 bases map to TRBD1. The junction had 5 bases not matched to a gene; V was cut back by 1 base and J by 5 bases. Germline assignment: CDR1 LNHDA and CDR2 SQIVND (reference sequence). The CDR3 is 15 amino acids. CDR3 loop: CASSIGGTGRTEAFF. Written as DNA, the CDR3 is TGTGCCAGTAGTATAGGAGGGACAGGGAGAACTGAAGCTTTCTTT.

V usage is TRBV30 and J usage is TRBJ1-2, with D uncertain. Germline V gene sequence: CDR1 GTSNPN, CDR2 SVGIG (reference sequence). This CDR3 contains 11 residues. V lost 1 base to trimming and J lost 8 bases, with 8 bases between them. Here the CDR3 reads CAWSARWGYTF. The CDR3 region has the DNA TGTGCCTGGAGTGCCCGGTGGGGCTACACCTTC. The full variable domain, completed using reference TRBV30 and TRBJ1-2, is SQTIHQWPATLVQPVGSPLSLECTVEGTSNPNLYWYRQAAGRGLQLLFYSVGIGQISSEVPQNLSASRPQDRQFILSSKKLLLSDSGFYLCAWSARWGYTFGSGTRLTVV.

The J gene is TRBJ1-1, the V gene TRBV25-1, with a weak D call TRBD1 (6 bases). CDR3 length equals 13 residues. Germline CDR1 MGHDK, CDR2 SYGVNS. V lost 2 bases and J 7 bases, leaving 11 bases between the germline ends. CDR3 sequence reads: CASSELGTLEAFF. CDR3 coding DNA: TGTGCCAGCAGTGAACTGGGGACACTTGAAGCTTTCTTT.

This sequence joins TRBV18 and TRBJ2-1; no clear D. The CDR3 length is 15 residues. V was pared by 4 bases and J by 0 bases, with 10 bases between. CDR1 is KGHSH and CDR2 is LQKENI in the germline V gene. CDR3 DNA: TGTGCCAGCTCACTTTCCGCAGACTCCTACAATGAGCAGTTCTTC. This encodes CASSLSADSYNEQFF.

This chain uses TRBV4-1 with TRBJ1-1, with D possibly matching TRBD1 (6 bases). This CDR3 comprises 15 residues. The V end lost 2 bases, the J end lost 1 base, and 11 bases lay between the germline ends. From germline, CDR1 is MGHRA and CDR2 YSYEKL. The CDR3 DNA sequence: TGCGCCAGCAGCCAAAGAGACAGGCCGAACACTGAAGCTTTCTTT. It is translated as CASSQRDRPNTEAFF.

The chain has TRBV6-4 and TRBJ1-1; 7 bases are a match to TRBD1. With V trimmed by 0 bases and J by 7 bases, 2 bases remained unmatched. The V gene's germline CDR1 is MRHNA and CDR2 SNTAGT. This CDR3 spans 13 amino acids. The CDR3 DNA reads as TGTGCCAGCAGTGACTCTTGGACAGGTGAAGCTTTCTTT. Amino acid sequence: CASSDSWTGEAFF.

This chain connects TRBV4-3 to TRBJ2-7, with D unclear. The germline CDR1 and CDR2 sequences are LGHNA and YSLEER. V shed 0 bases and J shed 7 bases, with 10 bases lying between them. This CDR3 contains 13 residues. In DNA, the CDR3 is TGCGCCAGCAGCCAAGATCTAGTTGGGGAGCAGTACTTC. Translated, it gives CASSQDLVGEQYF.

The chain uses TRBV7-2 and TRBJ2-7; weak D call: TRBD1 (5 bases). This CDR3 is built from 17 residues. The V end lost 5 bases, the J end lost 2 bases, and 22 bases lay between the germline ends. The V gene's germline CDR1 is SGHTA and CDR2 FQGNSA. The CDR3 nucleotides read TGTGCCAGCAGCGCTAAGTTCAGCACAGGCCTCACCTACGAGCAGTACTTC. Protein sequence: CASSAKFSTGLTYEQYF.

Comment on this clone: One end of the junction varies from germline; a read error may be responsible. The V call is TRBV28, the J call TRBJ2-5; D may be TRBD1 (6 bases). Germline loops: CDR1 MDHEN, CDR2 SYDVKM. This CDR3 region has 12 residues. CDR3 nucleotide sequence: TGTGCCAGCAGTTTACGGCAAGGGGGTTTGGACTTC. This codes for CASSLRQGGLDF.

This chain uses TRBV7-9 with TRBJ2-3, with 7 bases that match TRBD1. This CDR3 contains 15 residues. From germline, CDR1 is SEHNR and CDR2 FQNEAQ (reference sequence). V was pared by 6 bases and J by 4 bases, with 10 bases of the junction left unmatched. CDR3 in amino acids: CASRRGQDPADTQYF. The CDR3 region has the DNA TGTGCCAGCAGACGTGGACAGGACCCAGCAGATACGCAGTATTTT. Using reference TRBV7-9 and TRBJ2-3 for the parts outside the CDR3, the full variable domain is DTGVSQNPRHKITKRGQNVTFRCDPISEHNRLYWYRQTLGQGPEFLTYFQNEAQLEKSRLLSDRFSAERPKGSFSTLEIQRTEQGDSAMYLCASRRGQDPADTQYFGPGTRLTVL.